A selection of T cell receptor beta chains follows, all from one sample in a study of cytomegalovirus exposure and HLA in healthy donors. This table comes from immunoSEQ multiplex PCR, and its TCRdb copy is limited to in-frame clones, with some not included. The data show almost 200,000 clones, about 76% seen once. Input material: PBMCs. The source of these receptors is a male donor in good health and CMV-seropositive. Each CDR3 is given with its conserved first and last residue. Each record gives: J gene, CDR3 length, D gene, clone size, V gene, CDR3 protein, CDR3 DNA. The D gene is left open where the match is weak. Clone size is not always given. Where it is, it says once, few, many or a class for expanded clones.

>TRBJ2-7|13|NA|once|TRBV7-2
CASSLDRSYEQYF
TGTGCCAGCAGCTTAGACAGGTCCTACGAGCAGTACTTC
>TRBJ2-7|15|NA|NA|TRBV7-6
CASSTTKYRTYEQYF
TGTGCCAGCAGCACCACAAAGTACAGGACCTACGAGCAGTACTTC
>TRBJ1-2|16|TRBD1|once|TRBV28
CASSSNPGQGNYGYTF
TGTGCCAGCAGTTCGAATCCGGGACAGGGTAACTATGGCTACACCTTC
>TRBJ2-7|15|TRBD1|NA|TRBV5-6
CASSGPGQGAYKQYF
TGTGCCAGCAGCGGGCCGGGACAGGGGGCTTACAAGCAGTACTTC
>TRBJ2-7|15|TRBD2|NA|TRBV10-3
CAISESTGGTYEQYF
TGTGCCATCAGTGAGTCCACGGGAGGGACCTACGAGCAGTACTTC
>TRBJ2-1|17|TRBD2|NA|TRBV23-1
CASSPTGTSGSYNEQFF
TGCGCCAGCAGTCCGACCGGGACTAGCGGGAGCTACAATGAGCAGTTCTTC
>TRBJ1-3|14|TRBD1|NA|TRBV9
CASSPRTGGNTIYF
TGTGCCAGCAGCCCGCGGACAGGGGGAAACACCATATATTTT
>TRBJ2-5|16|TRBD1|NA|TRBV7-3
CASSLMTGQGQETQYF
TGTGCCAGCAGCTTAATGACGGGACAGGGGCAAGAGACCCAGTACTTC
>TRBJ1-5|13|NA|NA|TRBV12-5
CASGLGLRQPQHF
TGTGCTAGTGGTTTGGGGCTCAGGCAGCCCCAGCATTTT
>TRBJ1-5|15|TRBD1|NA|TRBV7-8
CASSSGGSGNQPQHF
TGTGCCAGCAGCTCAGGGGGTTCGGGCAATCAGCCCCAGCATTTT
>TRBJ2-1|12|NA|NA|TRBV27
CASSYTGKIKFF
TGTGCCAGCAGTTACACAGGGAAAATTAAGTTCTTC
>TRBJ2-7|11|NA|NA|TRBV5-8
CASRRVYEQYF
TGTGCCAGCCGTCGGGTTTACGAGCAGTACTTC
>TRBJ2-5|13|NA|NA|TRBV5-1
CASSLRGGETQYF
TGCGCCAGCAGCTTGAGGGGGGGGGAGACCCAGTACTTC
>TRBJ2-7|16|TRBD1|NA|TRBV19
CASRPRAGTGNDEQYF
TGTGCCAGTAGACCACGCGCCGGGACAGGGAACGACGAGCAGTACTTC